Described below is a single TCR beta chain sequence and its context. What it binds is unknown. This record belongs to a study of OX40 agonist ivuxolimab in advanced cancers. Findings of the study overall: Certain nonresponders additionally had low normalized T-cell clonal expansion. Not determined was the antigen specificity of the expanded peripheral T cells. CD8+ T cells were the subset that, on average, had more expanded clones than CD4+.

Sequencing used immunoSEQ multiplex PCR; TCRdb keeps in-frame clones, though not all of them. The sample shows around 110,000 clones, 80% to 95% of them seen only once. This CDR3 contains 14 residues. The germline gives CDR1 LGHNT, CDR2 FRNRAP. The ends lost 6 bases at V and 4 bases at J; junction bases unmatched: 6. This clonotype was obtained from an adult with an advanced solid tumor such as melanoma, head and neck, liver or kidney cancer. This chain connects TRBV12-5 to TRBJ2-7; 10 bases are a match to TRBD1. This material consisted of CD4+ or CD8+ T cells sorted from blood, taken in a trial of the OX40 agonist ivuxolimab. DNA of the CDR3: TGTGCTAGTGGGCTGACAGGGGGCGTTTACGAGCAGTACTTC. Its protein product is CASGLTGGVYEQYF.